These 27 T cell receptor beta chains share one sample of origin, sequenced in a study of OX40 agonist ivuxolimab in advanced cancers. Sequencing was performed with immunoSEQ multiplex PCR; in TCRdb, only in-frame clones are kept and a portion is missing. The data hold under 85,000 clones, with 85% to 90% observed a single time. The material was CD4+ or CD8+ T cells sorted from blood, obtained in a trial of the OX40 agonist ivuxolimab. These receptors came from an adult with an advanced solid tumor such as melanoma, head and neck, liver or kidney cancer.

CDR3 protein: CASSYGAGINTEAFF. The DNA of the CDR3 is TGTGCCAGCAGTTACGGAGCAGGGATAAACACTGAAGCTTTCTTT. This chain joins TRBV6-6 and TRBJ1-1; D possibly corresponds to TRBD1 (5 bases). CDR3 length equals 15 residues. Germline V gene lookup returns CDR1 MNHNY and CDR2 SVGAGI (reference sequence). The V end lost 2 bases, the J end lost 2 bases, and 12 bases lay between the germline ends.

The count of this clone is one. V usage is TRBV27 and J usage is TRBJ1-1; TRBD1 agrees at 8 bases. V lost 7 bases and J lost 4; bases outside the gene matches: 11. The CDR3 loop spans 15 amino acids. Germline V CDR1 and CDR2: MNHEY, SMNVEV (reference sequence). As DNA, the CDR3 is TGTGCCAGCACTACCCTCACAGGGGGGGGCACTGAAGCTTTCTTT. Translating it yields CASTTLTGGGTEAFF.

The chain recombines TRBV19 with TRBJ1-6; D gene ambiguous. Trimming removed 5 bases at V and 7 bases at J, with 9 bases between. There are 13 residues in the CDR3. Germline CDR1 reads LNHDA; CDR2 reads SQIVND (reference sequence). The DNA for the CDR3 is TGTGCCAGTAGTTTGGACGGAAATTCACCCCTCCACTTT. This gives the protein CASSLDGNSPLHF.

The V and J genes are TRBV28 and TRBJ1-6, with 7 bases aligning to TRBD1. The ends lost 7 bases at V and 6 bases at J; junction bases unmatched: 9. The germline CDR1 and CDR2 sequences are MDHEN and SYDVKM. This CDR3 has 15 residues. The CDR3 is CASTNAGQFNSPLHF. DNA for the CDR3: TGTGCCAGCACCAACGCGGGACAGTTTAATTCACCCCTCCACTTT.

This chain uses TRBV4-1 with TRBJ2-5, with 8 bases identical to TRBD1. Trimming cost V 0 bases and J 6 bases; bases outside gene matches: 6. This CDR3 has 15 amino acids. Germline V gene sequence: CDR1 MGHRA, CDR2 YSYEKL. DNA of the CDR3: TGCGCCAGCAGCCAAGATGAGGACAGGGTCAAGACCCAGTACTTC. Translation: CASSQDEDRVKTQYF.

J is TRBJ1-2 and V is TRBV27, with TRBD1 matching over 7 bases. The ends lost 8 bases at V and 8 bases at J; junction bases unmatched: 14. The CDR3 is made up of 14 amino acids. Germline lookup yields CDR1 MNHEY and CDR2 SMNVEV (reference sequence). As DNA, the CDR3 is TGTGCCAGCCGCCCAGGGGGGCTACTGTGGGGCTACACCTTC. Residues: CASRPGGLLWGYTF.

V gene TRBV7-3 combines with J gene TRBJ2-3; TRBD2 matches at 11 bases. V was clipped by 1 base and J by 2 bases; unmatched bases: 14. CDR3 size: 20 residues. Germline assignment: CDR1 SGHTA and CDR2 FQGTGA. CDR3 coding DNA: TGTGCCAGCAGCTTAAACGACCCATCCCGACTAGCGGGAAACACAGATACGCAGTATTTT. This sequence encodes CASSLNDPSRLAGNTDTQYF.

The rearrangement uses TRBV5-4 and TRBJ2-1; D not resolved. V shed 2 bases and J shed 7 bases, with 13 bases lying between them. CDR1 SGHNT and CDR2 YYREEE come from the germline V gene (reference sequence). The CDR3 extends over 14 amino acids. The CDR3 sequence is CASSFRRQTNEQFF. CDR3 nucleotide sequence: TGTGCCAGCAGCTTTCGGCGACAAACTAATGAGCAGTTCTTC. Using reference TRBV5-4 and TRBJ2-1 for the parts outside the CDR3, the full variable domain is ETGVTQSPTHLIKTRGQQVTLRCSSQSGHNTVSWYQQALGQGPQFIFQYYREEENGRGNFPPRFSGLQFPNYSSELNVNALELDDSALYLCASSFRRQTNEQFFGPGTRLTVL.

This chain's CDR3 is CATSTQGPGREQYF. DNA for the CDR3: TGTGCCACCAGCACCCAAGGACCCGGACGGGAGCAGTACTTC. The V gene is TRBV15, the J gene TRBJ2-7; D is unclear. Germline CDR1 and CDR2: LNHNV and YYDKDF (reference sequence). Trimming removed 4 bases from V and 7 bases from J, with 17 bases in between. The CDR3 is 14 amino acids.

The chain combines TRBV14 with TRBJ1-6; D gene ambiguous. CDR1 SGHDN and CDR2 FVKESK come from the germline V gene. Deletions cut 3 bases from V and 7 bases from J, with 7 bases between. This CDR3 comprises 13 residues. The CDR3 reads CASSQGTNSPLHF. CDR3 in DNA: TGTGCCAGCAGCCAGGGAACGAATTCACCCCTCCACTTT.

A note on this clone: The junction departs from germline at one end; a sequencing error may be responsible. The chain is built from TRBV27 and TRBJ1-2, with no clear D. This CDR3 is 15 amino acids long. The germline V gene has CDR1 MNHEY and CDR2 SMNVEV (reference sequence). CDR3 sequence: CASSWTPGTPYDYTF. The CDR3 bases are TGTGCCAGCAGTTGGACCCCGGGAACTCCGTATGACTACACCTTC.

The rearrangement links TRBV30 to TRBJ2-1; unclear D gene. This CDR3 contains 14 residues. Germline CDR1 GTSNPN, CDR2 SVGIG (reference sequence). V was pared by 0 bases and J by 0 bases, with 6 bases between. The CDR3 sequence: CAWSVNGSYNEQFF. CDR3 nucleotide sequence: TGTGCCTGGAGTGTAAACGGCTCCTACAATGAGCAGTTCTTC.

The chain recombines TRBV2 with TRBJ1-2; D remains unclear. The CDR3 covers 11 residues. The V end was cut by 7 bases, the J end by 9 bases, with 12 bases between. Germline assignment: CDR1 SNHLY and CDR2 FYNNEI. The CDR3 region is CASTRESRYTF. The DNA for the CDR3 is TGTGCCAGCACGCGGGAATCGCGCTACACCTTC.

V usage is TRBV6-5 and J usage is TRBJ1-2; TRBD1 aligns across 7 bases. This CDR3 has 14 amino acids. V lost 2 bases and J lost 8; bases outside the gene matches: 8. CDR1 is MNHEY, CDR2 SVGAGI, per germline. The DNA for the CDR3 is TGTGCCAGCAGTTACGAAAGGACAGGCCGGGGCTACACCTTC. This encodes CASSYERTGRGYTF.

CDR3 region: CASNGQDENGYTF. DNA of the CDR3: TGTGCCAGCAACGGACAGGACGAAAATGGCTACACCTTC. V gene TRBV5-6 combines with J gene TRBJ1-2; 7 nucleotides align to TRBD1. After removal of 6 bases from V and 6 bases from J, the junction contained 8 bases not matched to a gene. The CDR3 runs 13 residues. Germline V gene data show CDR1 as SGHDT and CDR2 as YYEEEE.

This clone was recorded a few times. V gene TRBV19 combines with J gene TRBJ1-1; D remains ambiguous. CDR1 and CDR2 from the germline V gene are LNHDA and SQIVND (reference sequence). This CDR3 contains 12 residues. V was cut by 6 bases and J by 7 bases, with 12 bases left in between. The CDR3 here is CASSFRRYEAFF. CDR3 in DNA: TGTGCCAGTAGCTTCCGACGGTATGAAGCTTTCTTT.

The genes are TRBV25-1 and TRBJ2-1; 7 nucleotides line up with TRBD2. The CDR3 covers 16 residues. The V gene end was trimmed by 5 bases and the J gene end by 2 bases; junction bases not matched to a gene: 9. Germline-derived CDR1 and CDR2 are MGHDK and SYGVNS. CDR3 bases: TGTGCCAGCAGTCATTCTAGTGGGGGGGCCTACAATGAGCAGTTCTTC. Its protein product is CASSHSSGGAYNEQFF. The complete variable domain, with remaining parts taken from reference TRBV25-1 and TRBJ2-1, reads EADIYQTPRYLVIGTGKKITLECSQTMGHDKMYWYQQDPGMELHLIHYSYGVNSTEKGDLSSESTVSRIRTEHFPLTLESARPSHTSQYLCASSHSSGGAYNEQFFGPGTRLTVL.

V usage is TRBV5-6 and J usage is TRBJ2-5, with D possibly matching TRBD1 (6 bases). Trimming removed 2 bases at V and 5 bases at J, with 13 bases between. Germline assignment: CDR1 SGHDT and CDR2 YYEEEE. The CDR3 contains 14 residues. DNA of the CDR3: TGTGCCAGCAGCTTACATTTAACAGGGGAGACCCAGTACTTC. Encoded protein: CASSLHLTGETQYF.

The chain couples TRBV5-4 to TRBJ1-1; D not resolved. Per germline, CDR1 SGHNT and CDR2 YYREEE (reference sequence). The CDR3 extends over 14 amino acids. Trimming took off 1 base at V and 2 bases at J, with 9 bases between the two ends. CDR3 sequence (DNA): TGTGCCAGCAGCTTGCCTGGACTAAACACTGAAGCTTTCTTT. Protein sequence: CASSLPGLNTEAFF.

V and J are TRBV4-2 and TRBJ2-5; D unresolved. CDR1 is LGHNA and CDR2 is YNFKEQ in the germline V gene. Trimming shortened V by 4 bases and J by 5 bases, and 14 bases separated the two germline ends. The CDR3 has 14 residues. CDR3 bases: TGTGCCAGCAGCCCACCGGAAGGGTACGAGACCCAGTACTTC. It is translated as CASSPPEGYETQYF.

V and J are TRBV7-2 and TRBJ2-1; the D is unclear. With 5 bases removed from V and 8 bases from J, the gap between germline ends came to 7 bases. This CDR3 comprises 11 residues. The germline V gene encodes CDR1 SGHTA and CDR2 FQGNSA. CDR3 DNA sequence: TGTGCCAGCAGCCAGACCGATGAGCAGTTCTTC. It encodes CASSQTDEQFF.

The V gene is TRBV11-3, the J gene TRBJ2-3; D is perhaps TRBD1 or TRBD2 (5 bases each). The CDR3 contains 15 residues. V was pared by 6 bases and J by 2 bases, with 15 bases between. Per the germline V gene, CDR1 is SGHNT and CDR2 is YENEEA. The CDR3 region is CASSLGRSNTDTQYF. CDR3 DNA: TGTGCCAGCAGTTTGGGACGGTCAAACACAGATACGCAGTATTTT.

Only one count was recorded for this clone. The chain is built from TRBV28 and TRBJ1-2; D not resolved. V was trimmed by 3 bases and J by 3 bases, leaving 8 bases between them. CDR3 size: 13 residues. The germline gives CDR1 MDHEN, CDR2 SYDVKM. The CDR3 nucleotides are TGTGCCAGCAGTTTGAACGGAGACTATGGCTACACCTTC. This gives the protein CASSLNGDYGYTF.

The chain joins TRBV5-1 to TRBJ2-7; a weak D match, TRBD1 (6 bases). V lost 4 bases and J 0 bases, leaving 14 bases between the germline ends. The germline gives CDR1 SGHRS, CDR2 YFSETQ. This CDR3 has 15 residues. The CDR3 bases are TGCGCCAGCAGCAGAACCTGGGGGCTCTCCTACGAGCAGTACTTC. Its protein is CASSRTWGLSYEQYF.

V usage is TRBV4-2 and J usage is TRBJ2-1, with TRBD1 matching 7 bases. This CDR3 has 13 residues. Per germline, CDR1 LGHNA and CDR2 YNFKEQ. V was pared by 5 bases and J by 7 bases, with 5 bases of the junction left unmatched. CDR3 sequence (DNA): TGTGCCAGCAGCACGGGACAGCCAAATGAGCAGTTCTTC. It encodes CASSTGQPNEQFF.

The chain carries TRBV7-2 and TRBJ2-7; possible D gene TRBD1, 5 bases. The V gene lost 1 base and the J gene lost 6 bases, with 16 bases spanning the gap. CDR1 is SGHTA, CDR2 FQGNSA, per germline. CDR3 length equals 15 residues. The CDR3 nucleotides are TGTGCCAGCAGCTTAGGGGGCTCCCTCCCGGGCGAGCAGTACTTC. Translating gives CASSLGGSLPGEQYF. Supplemented by reference TRBV7-2 and TRBJ2-7, the full variable domain reads GAGVSQSPSNKVTEKGKDVELRCDPISGHTALYWYRQSLGQGLEFLIYFQGNSAPDKSGLPSDRFSAERTGGSVSTLTIQRTQQEDSAVYLCASSLGGSLPGEQYFGPGTRLTVT.

Of note for this clone: A read error may produce the germline difference seen at one junction end. The chain has TRBV9 and TRBJ2-5; D is perhaps TRBD2 (5 bases). Per germline, CDR1 SGDLS and CDR2 YYNGEE. The CDR3 loop spans 13 amino acids. The CDR3 sequence: CASSRGSQQTQYF. CDR3 in DNA: TGTGCCAGCAGCCGAGGGTCCCAACAGACCCAGTACTTC.